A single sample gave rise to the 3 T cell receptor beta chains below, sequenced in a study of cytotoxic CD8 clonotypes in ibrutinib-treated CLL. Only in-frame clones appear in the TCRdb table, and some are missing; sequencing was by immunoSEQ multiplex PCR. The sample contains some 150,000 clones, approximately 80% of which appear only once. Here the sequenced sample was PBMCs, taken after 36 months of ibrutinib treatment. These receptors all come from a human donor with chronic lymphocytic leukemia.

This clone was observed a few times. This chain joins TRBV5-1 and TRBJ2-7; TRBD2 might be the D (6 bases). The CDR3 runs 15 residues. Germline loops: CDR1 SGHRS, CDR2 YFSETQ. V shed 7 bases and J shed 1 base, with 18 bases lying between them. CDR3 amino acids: CASSRGDSGSYEQYF. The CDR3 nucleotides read TGCGCCAGCTCCCGCGGGGATTCGGGTTCCTACGAGCAGTACTTC.

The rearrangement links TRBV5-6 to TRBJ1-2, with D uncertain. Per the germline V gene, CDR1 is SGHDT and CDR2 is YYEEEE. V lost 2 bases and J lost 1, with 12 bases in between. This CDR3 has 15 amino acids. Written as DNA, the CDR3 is TGTGCCAGCAGCTTCCGGGGAACTAATAACTATGGCTACACCTTC. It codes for CASSFRGTNNYGYTF.

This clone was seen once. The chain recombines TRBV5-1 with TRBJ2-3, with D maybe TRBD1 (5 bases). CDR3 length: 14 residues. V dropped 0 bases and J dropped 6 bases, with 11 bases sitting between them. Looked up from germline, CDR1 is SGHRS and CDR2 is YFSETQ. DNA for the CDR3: TGCGCCAGCAGCTTGGAGGGGAAACACGATACGCAGTATTTT. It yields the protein CASSLEGKHDTQYF.